The clone carrying this T cell receptor (beta chain) was recorded at least ten times. Antigen unknown. As to time point: newly diagnosed GD, antithyroid drugs for less than 3 months. From RNA extracted from PBMCs, the TCR library was made. This specimen comes from a study of regulatory T cells in long-lasting Graves disease. Trimming at V came to 6 bases and at J to 3 bases, leaving 14 bases not matched to a gene. CDR1 MDHEN and CDR2 SYDVKM come from the germline V gene. CDR3 length: 17 residues. Points from the study as a whole: Persistent Graves' patients possessed reduced TCR diversity relative to recently diagnosed ones. Having only a small sample size may have limited accuracy.

Building the TCR beta libraries relied on iRepertoire HTBI primers, and CDR3 regions underwent Arm-PCR. TCRdb reanalysed the multiplex PCR reads using MiXCR and keeps one entry per CDR3 protein. Of 300,000 to 400,000 distinct CDR3 sequences in the sample, roughly a sixth were seen once. In addition, the sample was reused for a study of T cells in Graves' hyperthyroidism and ophthalmopathy.

The specimen was peripheral blood mononuclear cells (PBMCs), collected at new diagnosis, from a patient treated with antithyroid drugs. The source is a man aged 40-49 years with Graves disease. The rearrangement links TRBV28 to TRBJ2-7; 10 nucleotides align to TRBD1. The CDR3 region is CASSPGSLGTGVYEQYF. The DNA of the CDR3 is TGTGCCAGCAGCCCTGGGAGCCTTGGGACAGGGGTCTACGAGCAGTACTTC.